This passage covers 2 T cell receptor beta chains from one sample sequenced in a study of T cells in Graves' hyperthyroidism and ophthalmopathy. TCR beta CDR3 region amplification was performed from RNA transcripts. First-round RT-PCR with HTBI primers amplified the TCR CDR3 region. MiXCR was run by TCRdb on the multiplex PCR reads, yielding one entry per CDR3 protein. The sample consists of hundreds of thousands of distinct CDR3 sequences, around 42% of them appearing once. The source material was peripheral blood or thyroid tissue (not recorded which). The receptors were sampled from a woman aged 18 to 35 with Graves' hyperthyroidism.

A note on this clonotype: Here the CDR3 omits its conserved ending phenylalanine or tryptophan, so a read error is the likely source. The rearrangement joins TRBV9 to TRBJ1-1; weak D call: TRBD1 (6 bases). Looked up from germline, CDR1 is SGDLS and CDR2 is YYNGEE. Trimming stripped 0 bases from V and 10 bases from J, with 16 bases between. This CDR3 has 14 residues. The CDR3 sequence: CASSVGPDRPGAFL. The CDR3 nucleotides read TGTGCCAGCAGCGTAGGGCCTGACAGGCCTGGAGCTTTCCTT.

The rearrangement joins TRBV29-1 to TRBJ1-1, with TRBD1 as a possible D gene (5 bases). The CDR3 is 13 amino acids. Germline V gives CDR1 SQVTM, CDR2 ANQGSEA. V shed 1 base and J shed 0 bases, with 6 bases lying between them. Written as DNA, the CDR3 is TGCAGCGTTGAAGGAGGGGTGAACACTGAAGCTTTCTTT. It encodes CSVEGGVNTEAFF.